This TCR beta chain was found in a study of blood T cell repertoires in COVID-19. Across the study: Sites in the United States, Italy and Spain provided acute and convalescent COVID-19 samples. In each case, the material was cDNA or gDNA derived from T cells, B-cell-depleted T cells, or PBMCs.

V lost 3 bases and J lost 0, with 23 bases in between. Germline-derived CDR1 and CDR2 are SGHTA and FQGNSA. CDR3 length equals 19 residues. Study processing details: Cell counts per sample came from amplifying reference gene primers. TCRdb's table, derived via immunoSEQ multiplex PCR, lists solely in-frame clones and lacks some. D and trimming were read from the DNA, whereas the V and J calls and clone size are those reported in that table. The data show some 200,000 clones, more than 75% seen once. The receptor was derived from a man aged 40-55 years with active or convalescent COVID-19. This sequence joins TRBV7-2 and TRBJ1-2, with D uncertain. The sequenced sample consisted of peripheral blood. CDR3: CASSLSPLLNRPTNYGYTF. The CDR3 DNA is TGTGCCAGCAGCTTGAGCCCCCTCCTAAACAGACCAACTAACTATGGCTACACCTTC.